A single sample gave rise to the 7 T cell receptor beta chains below, sequenced in a study of patients and donors after allogeneic stem cell transplantation. TCRdb itself ran the RT-PCR reads through MiXCR, one entry per CDR3 protein. The table records approximately 99,000 distinct CDR3 sequences, approximately 40% of them present only once. What was sequenced was blood, either unsorted or a sorted T cell fraction (not recorded which). The receptors were sampled from a human donor who was either an allogeneic HSCT recipient or a stem cell or donor lymphocyte infusion donor (not recorded which). It is not recorded whose cells these are; they may come from a transplant donor.

The gene calls are TRBV5-1 and TRBJ2-7; TRBD2 aligns across 7 bases. Germline CDR1 SGHRS, CDR2 YFSETQ. With 1 base clipped from V and 6 bases from J, the junction kept 4 bases outside the gene matches. The CDR3 loop spans 13 amino acids. CDR3 loop: CASSLQTSFEQYF. The DNA for the CDR3 is TGCGCCAGCAGCTTGCAGACTAGCTTCGAGCAGTACTTC. Filled out from reference TRBV5-1 and TRBJ2-7, the complete variable domain reads KAGVTQTPRYLIKTRGQQVTLSCSPISGHRSVSWYQQTPGQGLQFLFEYFSETQRNKGNFPGRFSGRQFSNSRSEMNVSTLELGDSALYLCASSLQTSFEQYFGPGTRLTVT.

This clonotype was seen a handful of times. This CDR3 reads CASSYRGRSGELFF. In nucleotides, the CDR3 is TGTGCCAGCAGTTACCGGGGCAGGTCCGGGGAGCTGTTTTTT. The V call is TRBV27, the J call TRBJ2-2; D may correspond to TRBD1 or TRBD2 (5 bases each). V was trimmed by 4 bases and J by 6 bases, leaving 12 bases between them. Germline CDR1 reads MNHEY; CDR2 reads SMNVEV (reference sequence). This CDR3 region has 14 residues.

This clonotype has only a few counts. The J gene is TRBJ1-3, the V gene TRBV7-3; D not resolved. Germline loops: CDR1 SGHTA, CDR2 FQGTGA. Deletions cut 11 bases from V and 7 bases from J, with 15 bases between. This CDR3 is built from 12 residues. This CDR3 is CASNIFWNTIYF. The CDR3, as DNA: TGTGCCTCTAACATCTTCTGGAACACCATATATTTT.

The rearrangement uses TRBV7-2 and TRBJ2-5; TRBD1 matches 7 bases. The J segment lost 4 bases and the V segment lost 6 bases, leaving 8 bases of the junction unmatched. CDR1 is SGHTA and CDR2 is FQGNSA in the germline V gene. The CDR3 is 14 amino acids. DNA for the CDR3: TGTGCCAGCAGTTTCCGGGACAGCGGAGAGACCCAGTACTTC. It is translated as CASSFRDSGETQYF.

Only a few counts were recorded for this clonotype. The chain carries TRBV20-1 and TRBJ1-2, with D perhaps matching TRBD1 (6 bases). CDR3 length: 14 amino acids. Germline lookup yields CDR1 DFQATT and CDR2 SNEGSKA (reference sequence). The germline V and J ends were trimmed by 0 bases and 2 bases, with 10 bases remaining between them. This CDR3 reads CSARDWDINYGYTF. The CDR3 coding sequence is TGCAGTGCTAGAGATTGGGACATCAACTATGGCTACACCTTC.

The chain links TRBV10-3 to TRBJ2-3, with TRBD2 matching over 10 bases. Germline trimming cut 6 bases from V and 3 bases from J; bases unmatched to any gene: 6. This CDR3 spans 15 amino acids. Germline V CDR1 and CDR2: ENHRY, SYGVKD. CDR3 protein: CAISLGLADTDTQYF. In DNA, the CDR3 is TGTGCCATCAGCCTCGGACTAGCGGATACAGATACGCAGTATTTT.

This clonotype was picked up a small number of times. This chain joins TRBV27 and TRBJ1-2, with 8 bases lining up with TRBD1. V lost 7 bases to trimming and J lost 5 bases; unmatched junction nucleotides: 6. The CDR3 is 13 amino acids. CDR1 and CDR2 from the germline V gene are MNHEY and SMNVEV (reference sequence). CDR3 nucleotides: TGTGCCAGCACAGGACAGGGAGGGTATGGCTACACCTTC. The encoded protein is CASTGQGGYGYTF.